These 12 T cell receptor beta chains came from one sample sequenced in a study of cytomegalovirus exposure and HLA in healthy donors. It was with 60 Vbeta and 13 Jbeta primers that the PCR ran. Method: immunoSEQ multiplex PCR; TCRdb's copy keeps in-frame clones and lacks some. The sample has more than 95,000 clones; around 80% are singletons. The sample taken for sequencing was PBMCs. The receptors come from a man younger than 40 in good health and CMV-seropositive.

V gene TRBV19 combines with J gene TRBJ1-3, with 8 bases fitting TRBD1. Losses at the gene ends were 6 bases for V and 8 bases for J; bases not matched to a gene: 9. The CDR3 is made up of 14 amino acids. Germline V gene lookup returns CDR1 LNHDA and CDR2 SQIVND (reference sequence). CDR3 loop: CASSKRPQGDTIYF. For the CDR3, the DNA is TGTGCCAGTAGCAAAAGACCACAGGGGGACACCATATATTTT. Full variable domain (rest looked up from reference TRBV19 and TRBJ1-3): DGGITQSPKYLFRKEGQNVTLSCEQNLNHDAMYWYRQDPGQGLRLIYYSQIVNDFQKGDIAEGYSVSREKKESFPLTVTSAQKNPTAFYLCASSKRPQGDTIYFGEGSWLTVV.

V is TRBV29-1 and J is TRBJ1-1, with 8 nucleotides matching TRBD1. Germline V gene lookup returns CDR1 SQVTM and CDR2 ANQGSEA. V was pared by 6 bases and J by 1 base, with 4 bases of the junction left unmatched. The CDR3 is 13 amino acids. In DNA form, the CDR3 reads TGCAGCGTCGGACAGGGTGGGAACACTGAAGCTTTCTTT. Amino acids: CSVGQGGNTEAFF.

The V gene is TRBV9, the J gene TRBJ2-1; TRBD2 is a possible D gene (6 bases). CDR1 is SGDLS and CDR2 is YYNGEE in the germline V gene. The CDR3 loop spans 16 amino acids. V lost 3 bases to trimming and J lost 7 bases, with 20 bases between them. CDR3 nucleotide sequence: TGTGCCAGCAGCGCAAAACCGCTCCTCCGGGGGAATGAGCAGTTCTTC. It specifies CASSAKPLLRGNEQFF.

The genes are TRBV5-1 and TRBJ1-1; D is possibly TRBD1 (5 bases). CDR3 length: 14 residues. Per the germline V gene, CDR1 is SGHRS and CDR2 is YFSETQ. V shed 1 base and J shed 4 bases, with 11 bases lying between them. Written as DNA, the CDR3 is TGCGCCAGCAGCTTGCGTCAGGGAGGCACTGAAGCTTTCTTT. Residues: CASSLRQGGTEAFF.

This rearrangement joins TRBV7-2 to TRBJ1-2, with TRBD1 matching 8 bases. J gave up 6 bases and V 5 bases, and 11 bases lay outside the gene matches. This CDR3 is 15 amino acids long. The germline gives CDR1 SGHTA, CDR2 FQGNSA. CDR3 in DNA: TGTGCCAGCAGCCAAGTCAGGGGGCGGCGTAATGGCTACACCTTC. This sequence encodes CASSQVRGRRNGYTF.

This rearrangement joins TRBV7-3 to TRBJ2-1, with TRBD2 matching 13 bases. This CDR3 has 16 residues. V shed 5 bases and J 7 bases; nucleotides not matched to a gene: 8. The V gene's germline CDR1 is SGHTA and CDR2 FQGTGA. The CDR3, as DNA: TGTGCCAGCAGCCGTATTGGGACTAGCGGGATAAATGAGCAGTTCTTC. This sequence encodes CASSRIGTSGINEQFF. The whole variable domain, filled in from reference TRBV7-3 and TRBJ2-1, reads GAGVSQTPSNKVTEKGKYVELRCDPISGHTALYWYRQSLGQGPEFLIYFQGTGAADDSGLPNDRFFAVRPEGSVSTLKIQRTERGDSAVYLCASSRIGTSGINEQFFGPGTRLTVL.

The V call is TRBV15, the J call TRBJ1-2, with TRBD1 matching 12 bases. Losses at the gene ends were 4 bases for V and 3 bases for J; bases not matched to a gene: 9. CDR3 size: 17 residues. In germline, CDR1 is LNHNV, CDR2 YYDKDF (reference sequence). The CDR3 here is CATSTFPGQGAHYGYTF. The CDR3 DNA follows: TGTGCCACCAGCACGTTCCCGGGACAGGGGGCGCACTATGGCTACACCTTC.

The chain combines TRBV9 with TRBJ2-3; D uncertain. Deletions cut 3 bases from V and 6 bases from J, with 8 bases between. Germline V gene lookup returns CDR1 SGDLS and CDR2 YYNGEE. The CDR3 extends over 12 amino acids. As DNA, the CDR3 is TGTGCCAGCAGCGCCGAGGCTGATACGCAGTATTTT. It is translated as CASSAEADTQYF.

The chain uses TRBV11-1 and TRBJ1-1, with no clear D. The CDR3 is 14 amino acids. V lost 3 bases and J lost 2, with 10 bases in between. The germline gives CDR1 SGHAT, CDR2 FQDESV (reference sequence). CDR3 bases: TGTGCCAGCAGCTTTTCAGATGTTAACACTGAAGCTTTCTTT. It encodes CASSFSDVNTEAFF.

The chain is built from TRBV27 and TRBJ2-1; D ambiguous. The CDR3 loop spans 12 amino acids. Germline CDR1 is MNHEY and CDR2 is SMNVEV (reference sequence). Trimming took off 6 bases at V and 10 bases at J, with 13 bases between the two ends. The CDR3 DNA is TGTGCCAGCAGCATTAGACCCGGGGAGCAGTTCTTC. Encoded protein: CASSIRPGEQFF.

This clone was seen just once. The chain employs TRBV7-2 and TRBJ2-7; 7 positions match TRBD1. Germline V gives CDR1 SGHTA, CDR2 FQGNSA. There are 14 residues in the CDR3. V gave up 4 bases and J gave up 3 bases; unmatched junction bases: 6. The CDR3 loop is CASSSDRANYEQYF. The CDR3 DNA is TGTGCCAGCAGCTCCGACAGGGCTAACTACGAGCAGTACTTC. The entire variable domain, with the rest obtained from reference TRBV7-2 and TRBJ2-7, is as follows: GAGVSQSPSNKVTEKGKDVELRCDPISGHTALYWYRQSLGQGLEFLIYFQGNSAPDKSGLPSDRFSAERTGGSVSTLTIQRTQQEDSAVYLCASSSDRANYEQYFGPGTRLTVT.

V gene TRBV4-3 combines with J gene TRBJ2-6; 7 bases align to TRBD2. The V gene end was trimmed by 0 bases and the J gene end by 6 bases; junction bases not matched to a gene: 5. Germline loops: CDR1 LGHNA, CDR2 YSLEER. The length of the CDR3 is 16 residues. This chain's CDR3 is CASSQEGGAAANVLTF. CDR3 DNA sequence: TGCGCCAGCAGCCAAGAGGGAGGGGCGGCGGCCAACGTCCTGACTTTC.